The rows below give T cell receptor beta chains drawn from one sample of a study of cytomegalovirus exposure and HLA in healthy donors. Profiling relied on immunoSEQ multiplex PCR, and the TCRdb table lists in-frame clones only, not all of them. The sample holds 150,000 to 200,000 clones, 65% to 80% seen once. Input material: PBMCs. The receptors derive from a young woman in good health and CMV-seronegative. Both conserved end residues are trimmed from each CDR3. The D gene is left open where the match is weak. Clone size is stated in some rows and not others, as once, few, many or a class when expanded.

d_call v_call clone_size cdr3_aa
TRBD1 TRBV11-3 NA ASSLRTGDTGELF
TRBD1 TRBV27 NA ASGDREVNTEAF
TRBD2 TRBV19 NA ASSIDRLAASPYTGELF
NA TRBV29-1 NA SVVVGGNQPQH
TRBD1 TRBV7-2 NA ASSWGQMNTEAF
TRBD1 TRBV27 NA ASSRGQGGSYYGYT
TRBD1 TRBV5-1 few ASSSGQVSLQDTQY
NA TRBV4-3 NA ASSRHWGGEDYNEQF
NA TRBV19 NA ASSPQGTTKIGGYP
NA TRBV28 once ASTSGRSDGYT
TRBD1 TRBV11-2 few ASSRDREETQY
TRBD1 TRBV9 NA ASSVAGTGDGYT
NA TRBV4-1 few ASSQETGGETEAF
TRBD1 TRBV7-3 NA ASSLTSYSTQDRAEQY
NA TRBV27 NA ASRSTWGDGGQY
TRBD1 TRBV19 NA ASTQGTGGETQY
NA TRBV11-3 NA ASSLGITTEPDTEAF
TRBD2 TRBV7-2 NA ASSLGTSVLPPYEQY
TRBD2 TRBV28 NA ASRPSGSTDTQY
TRBD1 TRBV10-1 few ASSDPGTGGNEQF
TRBD1 TRBV28 NA ASRRDRGLYEQY
NA TRBV6-6 NA ASVQDYGYT
NA TRBV6-1 NA ASSDRVPYNEQF
TRBD1 TRBV9 NA ASSMGQATTYGYT
TRBD2 TRBV7-9 NA ASSLLSFGTNQETQY
NA TRBV6-4 NA ASSSGRGEIYGYT
NA TRBV29-1 NA SVEDSTQANQPQH
NA TRBV28 NA ASSHLGESDNEQF
TRBD1 TRBV7-9 NA ASSQTFYGTGGSTGELF
TRBD2 TRBV18 NA ASSPLTSGSPYNEQF
NA TRBV18 NA ASSKVPADTQY
TRBD2 TRBV11-2 NA ASSHGAGGGKNIQY
TRBD2 TRBV9 NA ASSVGASGRPDTQY
TRBD2 TRBV2 once ASSEGGLAYTDTQY
TRBD1 TRBV7-8 NA ASSKPPGTVLNSPLH
TRBD1 TRBV29-1 NA SVERQGLYTEAF
NA TRBV5-6 NA ASSLGLDEQY
NA TRBV16 few ASSRAEAYFVSNQPQH
NA TRBV7-9 once ASSLGALEGRDTQY
TRBD1 TRBV19 NA ASSKWDSEGLTTLIYGYT